Detailed here is one TCR beta chain. Its matching antigen is unknown. Generated by immunoSEQ multiplex PCR, the TCRdb table keeps only in-frame clones and is missing some. The table has 250,000 to 300,000 clones, 85% to 95% seen once. Pooling was applied to second doses at about 4 or about 12 weeks. The sample comes from a study of T cell responses to AZD1222 COVID-19 vaccine. Study-level results: Females made up more of the donors, who were largely white British, and clonal diversity may have come out too low. Two AZD1222 administrations were followed by greater Spike-specific TCR breadth and depth.

Trimming shortened V by 3 bases and J by 4 bases, and 13 bases separated the two germline ends. This CDR3 has 15 amino acids. Germline CDR1 reads SGDLS; CDR2 reads YYNGEE. The chain has TRBV9 and TRBJ2-2; tentatively, D is TRBD2 (6 bases). Here the sequenced sample was peripheral blood, taken 28 days after the second AZD1222 dose. This TCR derives from an adult who received the AZD1222 COVID-19 vaccine. The CDR3 DNA sequence: TGTGCCAGCAGCGGGCGGGATCGCAGCACCGGGGAGCTGTTTTTT. Translating it yields CASSGRDRSTGELFF.